What follows describes a single TCR beta chain. Its antigen is unknown. TCRdb processed the reads anew with MiXCR; each CDR3 protein has one entry. Among 20,000 to 25,000 distinct CDR3 sequences listed, over 55% were seen once. The data were taken from a study of type 1 regulatory T cells. Whole-study context: This in vitro CD4 product, T-allo10, is enriched for Tr1 cells and alloantigen-specific.

Graft donor-derived T-allo10 cells were described as host-alloantigen-specific, anergic, and alloantigen-specifically suppressive. Germline V gene lookup returns CDR1 MNHEY and CDR2 SVGAGI. The V end lost 0 bases, the J end lost 5 bases, and 13 bases lay between the germline ends. The CDR3 is made up of 16 amino acids. The TCR originated in a human donor in good health. Sequenced input: cultured T cells, either the whole culture or a sorted T cell fraction (not recorded which). As to subset: Tr1-enriched cell product generated in vitro against host alloantigens. The chain is built from TRBV6-5 and TRBJ1-4; D possibly corresponds to TRBD1 (6 bases). The CDR3 sequence is CASSYSGTPSNEKLFF. In DNA, the CDR3 is TGTGCCAGCAGTTACTCGGGGACACCTTCAAATGAAAAACTGTTTTTT.